Detailed here is one T cell receptor beta chain. CDR3 length equals 16 residues. Germline loops: CDR1 KGHSH, CDR2 LQKENI. V shed 4 bases and J 7 bases; nucleotides not matched to a gene: 9. These data originate in a study of blood T cell repertoires in COVID-19. For the study at large: COVID-19 samples collected from the United States, Italy and Spain covered acute and convalescent phases. PBMCs, B-cell-depleted T cells, or T cells were the source of the cDNA or gDNA that made up the material.

As processed by the authors: Amplification of reference gene primers was used by the study to estimate nucleated cell counts. Profiled with immunoSEQ multiplex PCR; TCRdb holds only in-frame clones, not every one. V, J and clone size are taken as reported in that table, and D and trimming were inferred from the DNA itself. The sample contains about 86,000 clones, 87% of which appear only once. This clonotype originated in a human donor in a cohort sampled during active COVID-19. The chain joins TRBV18 to TRBJ2-1, with 11 bases aligning to TRBD2. The sequenced material came from peripheral blood. The CDR3 spells CASSLMTSGMENEQFF. The CDR3 DNA reads as TGTGCCAGCTCACTCATGACTAGCGGGATGGAGAATGAGCAGTTCTTC.